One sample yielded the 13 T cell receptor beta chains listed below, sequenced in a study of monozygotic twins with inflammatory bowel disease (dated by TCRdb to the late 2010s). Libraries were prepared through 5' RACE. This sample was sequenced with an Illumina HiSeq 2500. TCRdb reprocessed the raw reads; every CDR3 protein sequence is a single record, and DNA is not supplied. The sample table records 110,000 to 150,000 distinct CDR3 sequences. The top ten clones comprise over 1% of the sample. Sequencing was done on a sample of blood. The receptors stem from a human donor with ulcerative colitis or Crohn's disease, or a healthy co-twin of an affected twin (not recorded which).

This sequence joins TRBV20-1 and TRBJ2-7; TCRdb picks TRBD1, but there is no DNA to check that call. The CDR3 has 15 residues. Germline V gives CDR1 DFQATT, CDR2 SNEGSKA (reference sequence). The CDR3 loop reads CSARDAASPTYEQYF.

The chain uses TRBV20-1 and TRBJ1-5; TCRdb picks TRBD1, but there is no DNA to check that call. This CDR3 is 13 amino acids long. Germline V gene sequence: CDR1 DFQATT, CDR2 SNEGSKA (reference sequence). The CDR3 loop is CSASSGDDQPQHF.

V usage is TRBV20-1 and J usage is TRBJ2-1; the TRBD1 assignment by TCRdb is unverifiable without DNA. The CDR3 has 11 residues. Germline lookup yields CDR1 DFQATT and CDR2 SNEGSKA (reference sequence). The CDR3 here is CSGGSALEQFF.

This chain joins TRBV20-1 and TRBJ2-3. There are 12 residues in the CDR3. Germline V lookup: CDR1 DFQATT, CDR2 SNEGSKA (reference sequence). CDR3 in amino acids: CSASEGTDTQYF.

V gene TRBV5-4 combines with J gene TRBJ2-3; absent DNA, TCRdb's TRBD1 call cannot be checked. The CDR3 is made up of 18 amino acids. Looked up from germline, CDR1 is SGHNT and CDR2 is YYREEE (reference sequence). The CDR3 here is CASSLDILGRGNTDTQYF.

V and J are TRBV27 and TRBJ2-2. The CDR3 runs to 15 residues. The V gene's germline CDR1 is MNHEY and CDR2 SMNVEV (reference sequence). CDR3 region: CASSLRGPNTGELFF.

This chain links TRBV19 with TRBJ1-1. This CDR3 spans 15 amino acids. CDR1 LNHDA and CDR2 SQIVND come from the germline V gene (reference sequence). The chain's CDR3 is CASRPPRPRGTEAFF.

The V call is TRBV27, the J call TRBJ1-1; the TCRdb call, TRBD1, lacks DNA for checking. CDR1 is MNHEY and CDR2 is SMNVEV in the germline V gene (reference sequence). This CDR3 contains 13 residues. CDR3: CASSRVRGTEAFF.

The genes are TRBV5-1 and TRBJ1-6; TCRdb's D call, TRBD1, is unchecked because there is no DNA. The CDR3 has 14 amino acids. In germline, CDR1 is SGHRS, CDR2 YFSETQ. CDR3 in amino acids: CASSLRTGDSPLHF. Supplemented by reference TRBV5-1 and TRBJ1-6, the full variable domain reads KAGVTQTPRYLIKTRGQQVTLSCSPISGHRSVSWYQQTPGQGLQFLFEYFSETQRNKGNFPGRFSGRQFSNSRSEMNVSTLELGDSALYLCASSLRTGDSPLHFGNGTRLTVT.

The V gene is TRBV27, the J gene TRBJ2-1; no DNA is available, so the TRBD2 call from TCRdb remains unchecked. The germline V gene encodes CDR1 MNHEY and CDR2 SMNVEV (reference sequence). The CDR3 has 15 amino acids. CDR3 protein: CASSSLAIIAYEQFF.

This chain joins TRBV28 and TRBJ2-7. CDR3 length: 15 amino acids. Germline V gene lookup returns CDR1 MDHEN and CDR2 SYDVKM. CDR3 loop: CASSLTFAVSYEQYF. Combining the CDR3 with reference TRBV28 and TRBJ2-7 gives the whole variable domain DVKVTQSSRYLVKRTGEKVFLECVQDMDHENMFWYRQDPGLGLRLIYFSYDVKMKEKGDIPEGYSVSREKKERFSLILESASTNQTSMYLCASSLTFAVSYEQYFGPGTRLTVT.

The CDR3: CASSLRGGQGLIYEQYF. The chain is built from TRBV7-2 and TRBJ2-7; the D call of TRBD1 rests on TCRdb alone, since no DNA is present to check it. The CDR3 is made up of 17 amino acids. CDR1 and CDR2 (germline): SGHTA, FQGNSA.

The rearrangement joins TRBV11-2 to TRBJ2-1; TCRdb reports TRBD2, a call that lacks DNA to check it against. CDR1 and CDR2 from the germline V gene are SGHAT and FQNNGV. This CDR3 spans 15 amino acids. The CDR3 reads CASSFPSAGGSEQFF. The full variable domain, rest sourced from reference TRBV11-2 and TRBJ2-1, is EAGVAQSPRYKIIEKRQSVAFWCNPISGHATLYWYQQILGQGPKLLIQFQNNGVVDDSQLPKDRFSAERLKGVDSTLKIQPAKLEDSAVYLCASSFPSAGGSEQFFGPGTRLTVL.